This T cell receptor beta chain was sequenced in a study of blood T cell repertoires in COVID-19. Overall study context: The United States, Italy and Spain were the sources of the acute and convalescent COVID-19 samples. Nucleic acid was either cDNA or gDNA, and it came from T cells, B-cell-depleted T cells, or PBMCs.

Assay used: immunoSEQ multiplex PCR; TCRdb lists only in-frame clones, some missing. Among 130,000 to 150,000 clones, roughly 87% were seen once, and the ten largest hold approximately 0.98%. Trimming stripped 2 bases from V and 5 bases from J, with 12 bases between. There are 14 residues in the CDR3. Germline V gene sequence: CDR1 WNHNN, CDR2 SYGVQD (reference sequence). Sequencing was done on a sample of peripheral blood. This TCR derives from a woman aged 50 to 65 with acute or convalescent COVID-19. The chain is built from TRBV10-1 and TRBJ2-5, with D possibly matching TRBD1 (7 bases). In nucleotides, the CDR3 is TGCGCCAGCAGTGAGGACGGGGGACAGGAGACCCAGTACTTC. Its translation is CASSEDGGQETQYF.